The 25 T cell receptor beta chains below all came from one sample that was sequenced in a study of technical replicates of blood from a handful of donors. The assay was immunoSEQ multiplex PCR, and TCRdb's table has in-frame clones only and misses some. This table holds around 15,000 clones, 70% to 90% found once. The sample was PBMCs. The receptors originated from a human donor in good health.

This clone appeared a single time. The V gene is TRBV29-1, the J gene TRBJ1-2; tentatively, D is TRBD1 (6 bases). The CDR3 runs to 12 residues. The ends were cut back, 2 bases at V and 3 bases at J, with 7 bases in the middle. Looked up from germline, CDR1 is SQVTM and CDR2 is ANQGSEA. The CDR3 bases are TGCAGCGTTGAAACAGGGTACTATGGCTACACCTTC. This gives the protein CSVETGYYGYTF.

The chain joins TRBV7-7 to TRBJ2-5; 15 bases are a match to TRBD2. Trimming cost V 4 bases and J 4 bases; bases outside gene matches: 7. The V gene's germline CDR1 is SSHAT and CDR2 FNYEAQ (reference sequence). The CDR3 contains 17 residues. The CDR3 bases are TGTGCCAGCAGCTCGGGACTAGCGGGAGGATGGTTAGAGACCCAGTACTTC. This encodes CASSSGLAGGWLETQYF.

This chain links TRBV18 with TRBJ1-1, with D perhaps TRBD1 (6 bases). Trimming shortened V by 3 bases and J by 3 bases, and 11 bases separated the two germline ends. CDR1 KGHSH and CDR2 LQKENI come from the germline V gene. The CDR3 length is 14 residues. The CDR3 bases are TGTGCCAGCTCACCGTCGGCAGGGGACACTGAAGCTTTCTTT. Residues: CASSPSAGDTEAFF.

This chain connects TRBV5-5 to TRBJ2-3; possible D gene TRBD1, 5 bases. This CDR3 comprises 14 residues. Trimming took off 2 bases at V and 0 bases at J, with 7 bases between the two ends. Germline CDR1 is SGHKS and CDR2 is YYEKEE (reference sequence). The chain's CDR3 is CASSFAGSTDTQYF. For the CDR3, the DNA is TGTGCCAGCAGCTTTGCAGGGAGCACAGATACGCAGTATTTT.

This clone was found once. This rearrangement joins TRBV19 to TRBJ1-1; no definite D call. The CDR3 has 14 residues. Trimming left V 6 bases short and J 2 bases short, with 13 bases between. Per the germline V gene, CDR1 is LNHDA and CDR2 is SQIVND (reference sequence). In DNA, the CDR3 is TGTGCCAGTAGCATATTGGAGGGTAACACTGAAGCTTTCTTT. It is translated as CASSILEGNTEAFF.

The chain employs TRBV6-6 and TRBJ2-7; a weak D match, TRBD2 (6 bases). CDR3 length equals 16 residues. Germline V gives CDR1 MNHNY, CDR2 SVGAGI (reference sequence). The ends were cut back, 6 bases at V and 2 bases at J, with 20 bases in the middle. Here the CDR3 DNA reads TGTGCCAGCAGACCCGAGCGGCGGGACCTCGCCTACGAGCAGTACTTC. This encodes CASRPERRDLAYEQYF.

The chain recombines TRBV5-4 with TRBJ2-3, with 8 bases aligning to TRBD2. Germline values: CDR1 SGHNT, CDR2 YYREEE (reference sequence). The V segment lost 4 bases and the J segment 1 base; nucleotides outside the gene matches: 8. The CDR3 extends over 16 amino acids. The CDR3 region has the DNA TGTGCCAGCAGCGTTGACCTAGCGGGTCGCACAGATACGCAGTATTTT. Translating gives CASSVDLAGRTDTQYF.

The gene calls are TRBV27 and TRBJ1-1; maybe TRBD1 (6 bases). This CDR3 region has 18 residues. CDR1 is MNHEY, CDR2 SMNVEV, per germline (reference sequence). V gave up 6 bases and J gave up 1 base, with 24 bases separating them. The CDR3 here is CASSSGWGLLGTNTEAFF. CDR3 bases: TGTGCCAGCAGCAGTGGGTGGGGGCTACTGGGGACGAACACTGAAGCTTTCTTT.

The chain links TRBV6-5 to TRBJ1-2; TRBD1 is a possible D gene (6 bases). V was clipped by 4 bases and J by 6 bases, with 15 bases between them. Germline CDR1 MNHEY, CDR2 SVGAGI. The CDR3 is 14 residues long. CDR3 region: CASSLGAGANGYTF. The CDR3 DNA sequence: TGTGCCAGCAGTTTGGGGGCAGGGGCGAATGGCTACACCTTC.

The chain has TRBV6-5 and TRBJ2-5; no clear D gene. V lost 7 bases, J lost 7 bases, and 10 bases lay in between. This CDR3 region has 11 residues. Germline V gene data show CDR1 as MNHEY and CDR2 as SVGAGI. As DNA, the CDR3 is TGTGCCAGCACCTATGGGCGGACCCAGTACTTC. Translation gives CASTYGRTQYF.

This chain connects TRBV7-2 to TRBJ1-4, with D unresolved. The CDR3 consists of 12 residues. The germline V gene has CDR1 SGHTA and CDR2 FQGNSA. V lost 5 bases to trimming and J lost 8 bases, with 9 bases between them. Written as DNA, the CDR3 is TGTGCCAGCAGCCTCCAACACGAAAAACTGTTTTTT. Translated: CASSLQHEKLFF.

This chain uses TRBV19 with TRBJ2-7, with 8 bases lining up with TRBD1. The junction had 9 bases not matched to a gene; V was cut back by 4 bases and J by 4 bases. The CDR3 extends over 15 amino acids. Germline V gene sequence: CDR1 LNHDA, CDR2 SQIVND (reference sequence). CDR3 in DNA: TGTGCCAGTAGTAGAGGGCAGGGGGCGATTTACGAGCAGTACTTC. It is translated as CASSRGQGAIYEQYF.

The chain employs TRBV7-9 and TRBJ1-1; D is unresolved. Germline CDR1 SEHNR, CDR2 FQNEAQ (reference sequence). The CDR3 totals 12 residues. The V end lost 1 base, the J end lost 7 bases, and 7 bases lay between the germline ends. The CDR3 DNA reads TGTGCCAGCAGCTTAGGAGAAGTTGAAGCTTTCTTT. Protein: CASSLGEVEAFF.

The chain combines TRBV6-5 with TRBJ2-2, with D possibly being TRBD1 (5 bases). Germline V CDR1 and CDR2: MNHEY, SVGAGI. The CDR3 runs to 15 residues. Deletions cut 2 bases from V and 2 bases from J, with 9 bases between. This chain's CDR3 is CASSYGQGNTGELFF. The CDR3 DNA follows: TGTGCCAGCAGTTACGGGCAGGGCAACACCGGGGAGCTGTTTTTT.

CDR3 protein: CAISEWGSGPYEQYF. The CDR3 DNA reads TGTGCCATCAGTGAGTGGGGGAGCGGGCCCTACGAGCAGTACTTC. This chain connects TRBV10-3 to TRBJ2-7, with D perhaps matching TRBD2 (6 bases). The germline V and J ends were trimmed by 1 base and 2 bases, with 12 bases remaining between them. CDR3 length equals 15 residues. The germline CDR1 and CDR2 sequences are ENHRY and SYGVKD.

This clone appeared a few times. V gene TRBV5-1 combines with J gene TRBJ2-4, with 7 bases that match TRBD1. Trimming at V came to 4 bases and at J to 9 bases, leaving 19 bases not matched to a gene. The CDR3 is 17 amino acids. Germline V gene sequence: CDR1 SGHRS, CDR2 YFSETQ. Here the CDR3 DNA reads TGCGCCAGCAGCGCTAGGACCCCCGGGCAGGGGGTGGCCATTCAGTACTTC. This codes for CASSARTPGQGVAIQYF.

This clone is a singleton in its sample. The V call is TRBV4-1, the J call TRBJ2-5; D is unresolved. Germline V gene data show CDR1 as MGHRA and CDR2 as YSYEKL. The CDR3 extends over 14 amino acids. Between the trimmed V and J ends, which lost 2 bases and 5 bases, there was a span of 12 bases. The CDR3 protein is CASSQPLAGETQYF. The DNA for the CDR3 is TGCGCCAGCAGCCAACCTTTAGCCGGGGAGACCCAGTACTTC.

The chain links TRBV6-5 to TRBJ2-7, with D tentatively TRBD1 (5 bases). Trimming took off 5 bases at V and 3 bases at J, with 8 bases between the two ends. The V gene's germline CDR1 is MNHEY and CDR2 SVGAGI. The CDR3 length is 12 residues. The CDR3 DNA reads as TGTGCCAGCAGTCTTCAGGGCTACGAGCAGTACTTC. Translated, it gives CASSLQGYEQYF.

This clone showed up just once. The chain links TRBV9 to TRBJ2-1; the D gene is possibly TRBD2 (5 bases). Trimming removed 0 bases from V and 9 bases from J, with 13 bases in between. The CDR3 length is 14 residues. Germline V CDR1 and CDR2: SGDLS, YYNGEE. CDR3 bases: TGTGCCAGCAGCGTAGAGAGTTCTAGCACTGAGCAGTTCTTC. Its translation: CASSVESSSTEQFF.

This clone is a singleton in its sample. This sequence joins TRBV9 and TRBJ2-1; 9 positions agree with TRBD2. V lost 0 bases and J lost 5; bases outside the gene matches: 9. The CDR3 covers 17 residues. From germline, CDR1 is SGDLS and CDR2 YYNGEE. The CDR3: CASSVVTSGYRDNEQFF. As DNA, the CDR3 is TGTGCCAGCAGCGTAGTAACTAGCGGGTACCGAGACAATGAGCAGTTCTTC.

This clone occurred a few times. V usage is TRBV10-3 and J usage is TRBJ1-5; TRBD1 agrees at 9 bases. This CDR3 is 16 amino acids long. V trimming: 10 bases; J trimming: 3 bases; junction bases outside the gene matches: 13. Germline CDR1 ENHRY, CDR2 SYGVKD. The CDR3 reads CATGGQGGINNQPQHF. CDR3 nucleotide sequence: TGTGCCACCGGGGGACAGGGAGGGATTAACAATCAGCCCCAGCATTTT.

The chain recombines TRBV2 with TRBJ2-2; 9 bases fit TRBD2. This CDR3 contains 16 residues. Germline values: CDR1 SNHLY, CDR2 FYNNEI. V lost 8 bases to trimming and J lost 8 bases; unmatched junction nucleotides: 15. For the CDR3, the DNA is TGTGCCAGCCTTCTTAGCGGGAGAATGCTTTGGGGGGAGCTGTTTTTT. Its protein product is CASLLSGRMLWGELFF.

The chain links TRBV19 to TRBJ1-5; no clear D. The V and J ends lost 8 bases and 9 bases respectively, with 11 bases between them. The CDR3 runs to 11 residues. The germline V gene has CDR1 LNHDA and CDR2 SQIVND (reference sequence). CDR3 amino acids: CASAHHGPQHF. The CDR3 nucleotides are TGTGCCAGTGCCCATCACGGGCCCCAGCATTTT.

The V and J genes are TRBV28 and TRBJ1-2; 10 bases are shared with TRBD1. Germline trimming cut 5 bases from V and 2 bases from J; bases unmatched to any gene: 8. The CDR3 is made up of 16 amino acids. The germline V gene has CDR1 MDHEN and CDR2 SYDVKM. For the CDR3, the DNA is TGTGCCAGCAGTGGACAGGGGGTGGTTTCGAACTATGGCTACACCTTC. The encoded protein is CASSGQGVVSNYGYTF.

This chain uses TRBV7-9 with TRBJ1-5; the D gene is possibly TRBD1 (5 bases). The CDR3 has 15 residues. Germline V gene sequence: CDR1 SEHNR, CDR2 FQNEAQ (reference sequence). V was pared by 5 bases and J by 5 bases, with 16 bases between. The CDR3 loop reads CASSRGASDDQPQHF. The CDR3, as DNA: TGTGCCAGCAGCAGGGGCGCCTCAGATGATCAGCCCCAGCATTTT.